Sequencing of this T cell receptor beta chain was carried out in a study of CD8 T cells in Susac syndrome. Reverse transcription used roughly 0.45 to 1 ug RNA and random hexamers. From the immunoSEQ multiplex PCR reads, TCRdb called clonotypes with MiXCR, one entry per CDR3 protein. In the table there are 78,000 or so distinct CDR3 sequences, roughly 95% of which are singletons. The study, taken as a whole, reports: An acknowledgment was made by the study that its TCR sequencing and HLA analysis involved relatively few individuals.

Points on this clonotype: Its antigen is not identified.

The CDR3 length is 15 residues. V was pared by 2 bases and J by 1 base, with 8 bases between. This chain uses TRBV12-3 or TRBV12-4 with TRBJ2-2; no definite D call. Material for sequencing was CD8+ T cells from PBMCs. This sequence was found in a human donor with multiple sclerosis. The CDR3 DNA reads as TGTGCCAGCAGTTTACGGGTACAGAACACCGGGGAGCTGTTTTTT. Protein product: CASSLRVQNTGELFF.